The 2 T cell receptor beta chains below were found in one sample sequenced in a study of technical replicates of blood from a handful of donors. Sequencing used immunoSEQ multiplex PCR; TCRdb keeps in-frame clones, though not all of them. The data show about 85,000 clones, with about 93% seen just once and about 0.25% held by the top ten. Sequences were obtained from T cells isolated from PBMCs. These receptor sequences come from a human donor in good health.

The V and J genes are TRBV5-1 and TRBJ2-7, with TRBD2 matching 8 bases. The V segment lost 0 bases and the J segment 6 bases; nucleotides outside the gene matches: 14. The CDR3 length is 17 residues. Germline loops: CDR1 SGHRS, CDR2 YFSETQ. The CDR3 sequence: CASSLGVAGRATGEQYF. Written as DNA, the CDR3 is TGCGCCAGCAGCTTGGGGGTAGCGGGAAGGGCGACGGGCGAGCAGTACTTC.

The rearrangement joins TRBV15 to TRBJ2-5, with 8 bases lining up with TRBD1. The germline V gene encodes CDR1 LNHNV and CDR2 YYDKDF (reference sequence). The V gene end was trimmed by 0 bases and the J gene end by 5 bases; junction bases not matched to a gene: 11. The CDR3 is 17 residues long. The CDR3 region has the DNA TGTGCCACCAGCAGAGATTTGCCGTCGACAGGGGTTGAGACCCAGTACTTC. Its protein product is CATSRDLPSTGVETQYF.